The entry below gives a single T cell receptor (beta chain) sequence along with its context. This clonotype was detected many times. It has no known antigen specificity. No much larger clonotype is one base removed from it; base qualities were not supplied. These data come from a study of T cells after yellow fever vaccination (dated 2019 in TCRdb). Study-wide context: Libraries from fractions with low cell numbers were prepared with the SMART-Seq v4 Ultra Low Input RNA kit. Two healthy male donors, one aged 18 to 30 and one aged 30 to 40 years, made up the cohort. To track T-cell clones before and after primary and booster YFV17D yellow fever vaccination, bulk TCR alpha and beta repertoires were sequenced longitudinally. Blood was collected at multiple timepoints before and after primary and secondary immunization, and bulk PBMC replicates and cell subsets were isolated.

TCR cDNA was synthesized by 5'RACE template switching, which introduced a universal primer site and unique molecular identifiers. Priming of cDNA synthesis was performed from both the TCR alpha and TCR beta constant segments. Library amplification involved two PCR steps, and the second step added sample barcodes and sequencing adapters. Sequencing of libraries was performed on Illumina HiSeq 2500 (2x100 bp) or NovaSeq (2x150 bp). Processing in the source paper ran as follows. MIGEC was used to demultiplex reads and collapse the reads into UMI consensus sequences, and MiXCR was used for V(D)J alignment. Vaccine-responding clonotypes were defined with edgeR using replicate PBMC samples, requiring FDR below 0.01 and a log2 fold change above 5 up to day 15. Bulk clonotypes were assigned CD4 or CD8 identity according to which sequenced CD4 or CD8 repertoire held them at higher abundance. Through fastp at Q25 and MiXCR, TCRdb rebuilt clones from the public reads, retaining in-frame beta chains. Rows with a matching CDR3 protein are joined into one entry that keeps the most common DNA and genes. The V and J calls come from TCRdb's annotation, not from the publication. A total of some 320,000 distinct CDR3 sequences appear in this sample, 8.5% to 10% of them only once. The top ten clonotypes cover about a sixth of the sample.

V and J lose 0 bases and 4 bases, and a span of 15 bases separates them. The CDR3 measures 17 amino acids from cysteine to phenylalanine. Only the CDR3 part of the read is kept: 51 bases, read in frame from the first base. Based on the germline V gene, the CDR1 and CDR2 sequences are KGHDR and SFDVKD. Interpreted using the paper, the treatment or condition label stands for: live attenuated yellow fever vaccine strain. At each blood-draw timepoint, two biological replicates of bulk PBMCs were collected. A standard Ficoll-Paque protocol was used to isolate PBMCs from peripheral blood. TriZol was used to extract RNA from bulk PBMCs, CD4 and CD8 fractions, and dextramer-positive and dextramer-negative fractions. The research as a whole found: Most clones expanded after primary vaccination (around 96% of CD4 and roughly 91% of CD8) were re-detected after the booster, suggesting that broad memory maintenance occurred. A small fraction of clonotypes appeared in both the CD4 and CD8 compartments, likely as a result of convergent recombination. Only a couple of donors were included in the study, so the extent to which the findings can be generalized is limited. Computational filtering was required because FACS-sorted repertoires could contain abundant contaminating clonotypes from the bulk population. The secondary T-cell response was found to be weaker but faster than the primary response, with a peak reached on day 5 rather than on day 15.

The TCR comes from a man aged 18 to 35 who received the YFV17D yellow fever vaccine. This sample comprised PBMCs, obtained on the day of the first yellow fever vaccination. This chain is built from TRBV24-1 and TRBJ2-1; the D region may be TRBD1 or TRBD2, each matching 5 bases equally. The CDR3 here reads CATSDLRWAGAYNEQFF. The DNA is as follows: TGTGCCACCAGTGATTTGCGCTGGGCCGGGGCGTACAATGAGCAGTTCTTC.